These 31 T cell receptor beta chains were all obtained from the same sample, sequenced in a study of early T cells in non-severe SARS-CoV-2 infection. TCRdb re-derived calls from the 5' RACE reads in MiXCR, one entry per CDR3 protein. Among 70,000 to 90,000 distinct CDR3 sequences listed, approximately 15% were seen once. The sample comprised whole blood. The receptors derive from an adult who was a healthcare worker with PCR-confirmed SARS-CoV-2 infection or an uninfected control (not recorded which).

V and J are TRBV5-1 and TRBJ1-2; 7 nucleotides align to TRBD1. With 4 bases clipped from V and 4 bases from J, the junction kept 10 bases outside the gene matches. The CDR3 is 15 amino acids. The V gene's germline CDR1 is SGHRS and CDR2 YFSETQ. The CDR3 nucleotides are TGCGCCAGCAGCGGGGACAGCTCCTCCGTCTATGGCTACACCTTC. It is translated as CASSGDSSSVYGYTF.

The chain has TRBV6-1 and TRBJ2-6; D gene uncertain. Trimming stripped 3 bases from V and 0 bases from J, with 6 bases between. The CDR3 contains 15 residues. Per germline, CDR1 MNHNS and CDR2 SASEGT. The CDR3 spells CASSDNLSGANVLTF. In DNA, the CDR3 is TGTGCCAGCAGTGATAACCTCTCTGGGGCCAACGTCCTGACTTTC.

The rearrangement joins TRBV5-5 to TRBJ2-7; 7 bases are a match to TRBD1. This CDR3 has 15 residues. CDR1 and CDR2 (germline): SGHKS, YYEKEE (reference sequence). V shed 2 bases, J shed 2 bases, and the junction held 7 bases outside the gene matches. The CDR3 DNA reads as TGTGCCAGCAGCTTCCATACCGGGACAGCCTACGAGCAGTACTTC. Its protein is CASSFHTGTAYEQYF. The entire variable domain, with the rest obtained from reference TRBV5-5 and TRBJ2-7, is as follows: DAGVTQSPTHLIKTRGQQVTLRCSPISGHKSVSWYQQVLGQGPQFIFQYYEKEERGRGNFPDRFSARQFPNYSSELNVNALLLGDSALYLCASSFHTGTAYEQYFGPGTRLTVT.

At least ten counts were recorded for this clonotype. The V gene is TRBV20-1, the J gene TRBJ2-1; TRBD1 is a possible D gene (6 bases). Germline V lookup: CDR1 DFQATT, CDR2 SNEGSKA (reference sequence). CDR3 size: 14 residues. Trimming cost V 3 bases and J 4 bases, with 13 bases left between them. CDR3 region: CSARRTAIYNEQFF. CDR3 DNA: TGCAGTGCTAGGAGGACAGCGATTTACAATGAGCAGTTCTTC.

In this sample, this clonotype turned up a few times. This sequence joins TRBV5-1 and TRBJ2-7; TRBD1 agrees at 9 bases. The V and J ends lost 2 bases and 0 bases, in that order; junction bases with no gene match: 6. CDR3 length equals 16 residues. The germline V gene encodes CDR1 SGHRS and CDR2 YFSETQ. CDR3 nucleotide sequence: TGCGCCAGCAGCTTCGGAGGGACAGGGACCTCCTACGAGCAGTACTTC. It encodes CASSFGGTGTSYEQYF.

This clonotype was seen many times. The chain uses TRBV20-1 and TRBJ2-3; perhaps TRBD1 as D (7 bases). Germline assignment: CDR1 DFQATT and CDR2 SNEGSKA (reference sequence). V was clipped by 6 bases and J by 3 bases, with 16 bases between them. The CDR3 has 14 residues. Here the CDR3 DNA reads TGCAGTGCCCCTGGGGGGACAGTTACAGATACGCAGTATTTT. Amino acids: CSAPGGTVTDTQYF.

This clonotype was seen more than once but under ten times. This chain's CDR3 is CSASRSPGPPADGYTF. The CDR3 DNA reads TGCAGTGCTAGTAGGTCACCGGGACCCCCCGCGGATGGCTACACCTTC. The V and J genes are TRBV20-1 and TRBJ1-2, with TRBD1 as a possible D gene (5 bases). The CDR3 runs 16 residues. Trimming took off 3 bases at V and 6 bases at J, with 23 bases between the two ends. Germline V lookup: CDR1 DFQATT, CDR2 SNEGSKA (reference sequence).

This chain uses TRBV7-8 with TRBJ2-3, with D tentatively TRBD1 (6 bases). Germline V gives CDR1 SGHVS, CDR2 FQNEAQ. CDR3 length: 16 residues. The V end was cut by 4 bases, the J end by 8 bases, with 22 bases between. In DNA, the CDR3 is TGTGCCAGCAGCTCTCACAGGGCGCCCGCACAAAGTACGCAGTATTTT. It translates to CASSSHRAPAQSTQYF.

The chain recombines TRBV11-2 with TRBJ2-7; 9 bases fit TRBD1. Germline V gene lookup returns CDR1 SGHAT and CDR2 FQNNGV. The CDR3 is made up of 16 amino acids. V was clipped by 5 bases and J by 7 bases; unmatched bases: 15. CDR3 residues: CASSALSGTGLYEQYF. DNA of the CDR3: TGTGCCAGCAGCGCTCTTTCTGGGACAGGGTTGTATGAGCAGTACTTC.

Only a few counts were recorded for this clonotype. The V call is TRBV28, the J call TRBJ2-7; the D is unclear. In germline, CDR1 is MDHEN, CDR2 SYDVKM. Deletions cut 1 base from V and 0 bases from J, with 7 bases between. This CDR3 has 14 residues. CDR3 amino acids: CASSLSSGSYEQYF. The CDR3, as DNA: TGTGCCAGCAGTTTATCGTCCGGCTCCTACGAGCAGTACTTC.

This clonotype was detected a few times. In DNA, the CDR3 is TGTGCCAGCAGTGAGGGGGTCGACATTCAGTACTTC. Translated, it gives CASSEGVDIQYF. The chain couples TRBV6-1 to TRBJ2-4; D is perhaps TRBD1 or TRBD2 (5 bases each). Germline values: CDR1 MNHNS, CDR2 SASEGT. CDR3 length: 12 residues. The germline V and J ends were trimmed by 3 bases and 8 bases, with 8 bases remaining between them.

This chain connects TRBV2 to TRBJ2-3; no definite D call. Trimming removed 1 base at V and 1 base at J, with 9 bases between. Per germline, CDR1 SNHLY and CDR2 FYNNEI. CDR3 length equals 15 residues. The CDR3 loop is CASSEGAARTDTQYF. Here the CDR3 DNA reads TGTGCCAGCAGTGAAGGGGCAGCCCGCACAGATACGCAGTATTTT.

This chain joins TRBV20-1 and TRBJ2-4, with 7 bases matching TRBD2. Trimming removed 6 bases from V and 2 bases from J; junction bases left unmatched: 13. Germline V gives CDR1 DFQATT, CDR2 SNEGSKA (reference sequence). This CDR3 region has 16 residues. The CDR3 loop is CSAIPVGGMTKNIQYF. The DNA of the CDR3 is TGCAGTGCCATACCTGTGGGGGGGATGACCAAAAACATTCAGTACTTC.

This clonotype was observed a handful of times. The CDR3 sequence: CASSPGRGVLAKNIQYF. The CDR3 DNA reads TGTGCCAGCAGCCCTGGACGCGGTGTACTAGCCAAAAACATTCAGTACTTC. The chain employs TRBV7-9 and TRBJ2-4; D unresolved. Germline V gene data show CDR1 as SEHNR and CDR2 as FQNEAQ (reference sequence). This CDR3 is 17 amino acids long. The V end lost 5 bases, the J end lost 0 bases, and 17 bases lay between the germline ends.

This clonotype occurred a few times. J is TRBJ1-2 and V is TRBV7-2; 9 bases line up with TRBD1. CDR1 and CDR2 from the germline V gene are SGHTA and FQGNSA. This CDR3 is 15 amino acids long. Trimming at V came to 3 bases and at J to 3 bases, leaving 5 bases not matched to a gene. The CDR3 loop is CASSFWWDRDYGYTF. The CDR3 nucleotides read TGTGCCAGCAGCTTTTGGTGGGACAGGGACTATGGCTACACCTTC.

This clonotype turned up a few times. The genes are TRBV6-2 or TRBV6-3 and TRBJ2-4, with 10 bases that match TRBD2. The CDR3 has 16 residues. Germline loops: CDR1 MNHEY, CDR2 SVGEGT. After removal of 2 bases from V and 5 bases from J, the junction contained 6 bases not matched to a gene. CDR3 sequence (DNA): TGTGCCAGCAGTTACGGACCTAGCGGGAGTGAAAACATTCAGTACTTC. Protein product: CASSYGPSGSENIQYF.

The sample holds a few counts of this clonotype. The CDR3, as DNA: TGTGCCAGCGGCGGGGGCCCCACAGATACGCAGTATTTT. This codes for CASGGGPTDTQYF. The chain couples TRBV6-5 to TRBJ2-3; the D gene is possibly TRBD2 (7 bases). The CDR3 is 13 amino acids. Trimming removed 8 bases from V and 2 bases from J, with 11 bases in between. The germline CDR1 and CDR2 sequences are MNHEY and SVGAGI.

The rearrangement joins TRBV7-8 to TRBJ2-5, with 9 bases aligning to TRBD1. This CDR3 has 15 amino acids. Germline CDR1 SGHVS, CDR2 FQNEAQ. V shed 5 bases and J 7 bases; nucleotides not matched to a gene: 11. This CDR3 reads CASSRTGVREGTQYF. In DNA, the CDR3 is TGTGCCAGCAGCCGGACAGGGGTCAGAGAGGGGACCCAGTACTTC.

This clonotype has a handful of counts. The chain carries TRBV20-1 and TRBJ2-3, with 8 bases aligning to TRBD1. The V and J ends lost 0 bases and 3 bases, in that order; junction bases with no gene match: 11. Germline V lookup: CDR1 DFQATT, CDR2 SNEGSKA (reference sequence). The CDR3 covers 17 residues. The chain's CDR3 is CSARDLGGRGRTDTQYF. CDR3 bases: TGCAGTGCTAGAGATTTGGGGGGCAGGGGGCGGACAGATACGCAGTATTTT.

This clonotype was detected a few times. CDR3 sequence reads: CSATGLAGNEQFF. The CDR3 DNA reads as TGCAGTGCTACGGGACTAGCGGGCAATGAGCAGTTCTTC. This sequence joins TRBV20-1 and TRBJ2-1; 12 bases fit TRBD2. Germline loops: CDR1 DFQATT, CDR2 SNEGSKA (reference sequence). Trimming cost V 4 bases and J 6 bases; bases outside gene matches: 1. The CDR3 contains 13 residues.

This clonotype appeared a few times. The chain links TRBV27 to TRBJ2-1; the match to TRBD1 covers 8 bases. There are 14 residues in the CDR3. CDR1 and CDR2 from the germline V gene are MNHEY and SMNVEV (reference sequence). Trimming removed 6 bases from V and 2 bases from J; junction bases left unmatched: 3. In DNA form, the CDR3 reads TGTGCCAGCAGCCCGGGACAGGCCTACAATGAGCAGTTCTTC. Translated, it gives CASSPGQAYNEQFF.

This clonotype has at least ten counts. V and J are TRBV9 and TRBJ1-2; tentatively, D is TRBD1 (5 bases). With 0 bases removed from V and 8 bases from J, the gap between germline ends came to 14 bases. The CDR3 sequence is 14 residues long. Looked up from germline, CDR1 is SGDLS and CDR2 is YYNGEE. CDR3: CASSVGGRAKGYTF. CDR3 nucleotides: TGTGCCAGCAGCGTAGGTGGCAGGGCGAAGGGCTACACCTTC.

This rearrangement joins TRBV5-6 to TRBJ1-4; D is possibly TRBD1 (5 bases). The CDR3 runs 17 residues. Trimming removed 0 bases from V and 1 base from J, with 13 bases in between. The germline V gene encodes CDR1 SGHDT and CDR2 YYEEEE. This CDR3 reads CASSLASGSLTNEKLFF. Here the CDR3 DNA reads TGTGCCAGCAGCTTGGCTTCAGGGAGTTTAACTAATGAAAAACTGTTTTTT.

This chain uses TRBV28 with TRBJ2-5; D is ambiguous. The ends were cut back, 8 bases at V and 2 bases at J, with 9 bases in the middle. Germline lookup yields CDR1 MDHEN and CDR2 SYDVKM. The CDR3 has 12 amino acids. The CDR3: CASFARQETQYF. The CDR3 bases are TGTGCCAGCTTCGCCCGTCAAGAGACCCAGTACTTC. Together with reference TRBV28 and TRBJ2-5, the CDR3 gives the full variable domain: DVKVTQSSRYLVKRTGEKVFLECVQDMDHENMFWYRQDPGLGLRLIYFSYDVKMKEKGDIPEGYSVSREKKERFSLILESASTNQTSMYLCASFARQETQYFGPGTRLLVL.

This clonotype was seen only a few times. The V gene is TRBV12-3 or TRBV12-4, the J gene TRBJ1-6; tentative D call: TRBD1 (5 bases). CDR3 length: 13 residues. The germline V and J ends were trimmed by 7 bases and 7 bases, with 11 bases remaining between them. CDR3 sequence (DNA): TGTGCCAGCAAAGAGACAGAGAATTCACCCCTCCACTTT. Its translation: CASKETENSPLHF.

This clonotype came up many times. The chain uses TRBV4-1 and TRBJ2-1; TRBD2 matches at 8 bases. The CDR3 extends over 15 amino acids. After removal of 3 bases from V and 3 bases from J, the junction contained 4 bases not matched to a gene. Germline CDR1 is MGHRA and CDR2 is YSYEKL. DNA for the CDR3: TGCGCCAGCAGCCAGTTGGGACTAGTCTACAATGAGCAGTTCTTC. As protein: CASSQLGLVYNEQFF.

This chain connects TRBV6-2 or TRBV6-3 to TRBJ2-7; 7 bases agree with TRBD1. V lost 5 bases to trimming and J lost 2 bases; unmatched junction nucleotides: 6. The CDR3 contains 14 residues. Per germline, CDR1 MNHEY and CDR2 SVGEGT. This CDR3 reads CASSKTGRAYEQYF. The CDR3 DNA sequence: TGTGCCAGCAGTAAGACAGGGAGAGCCTACGAGCAGTACTTC.

The rearrangement uses TRBV12-3 or TRBV12-4 and TRBJ2-2; D is perhaps TRBD1 (5 bases). This CDR3 spans 12 amino acids. V dropped 5 bases and J dropped 6 bases, with 7 bases sitting between them. The CDR3 region is CASSGAPGELFF. DNA for the CDR3: TGTGCCAGCAGTGGGGCCCCCGGGGAGCTGTTTTTT.

This clonotype was seen many times. This chain uses TRBV15 with TRBJ1-2, with D uncertain. The germline gives CDR1 LNHNV, CDR2 YYDKDF (reference sequence). The V gene lost 0 bases and the J gene lost 6 bases, with 5 bases spanning the gap. The CDR3 is 12 residues long. CDR3 nucleotide sequence: TGTGCCACCAGCAGAGATCGGAATGGCTACACCTTC. Its translation: CATSRDRNGYTF.

This chain links TRBV2 with TRBJ1-2; D possibly corresponds to TRBD1 (5 bases). V lost 8 bases and J lost 3, with 10 bases in between. The CDR3 has 12 residues. Germline V gene data show CDR1 as SNHLY and CDR2 as FYNNEI. The CDR3: CASPGVYYGYTF. The DNA for the CDR3 is TGTGCCAGCCCGGGGGTCTACTATGGCTACACCTTC.

This chain links TRBV11-3 with TRBJ2-3; 8 nucleotides align to TRBD2. Looked up from germline, CDR1 is SGHNT and CDR2 is YENEEA. CDR3 size: 14 residues. V lost 4 bases and J lost 1; bases outside the gene matches: 1. CDR3 loop: CASSSTSGTDTQYF. Here the CDR3 DNA reads TGTGCCAGCAGCTCGACTAGCGGCACAGATACGCAGTATTTT.